The source of this T cell receptor beta chain is a study of blood T cell repertoires in COVID-19. Overall study: PBMCs, B-cell-depleted T cells, or T cells were the source of the cDNA or gDNA that made up the material.

This clone was seen ten or more times. V lost 6 bases and J lost 4; bases outside the gene matches: 9. This CDR3 has 15 residues. Per germline, CDR1 MNHEY and CDR2 SMNVEV (reference sequence). In the source study's methods: Nucleated cell counts were estimated from reference gene primer amplification. Assay used: immunoSEQ multiplex PCR; TCRdb lists only in-frame clones, some missing. V and J calls and clone size follow that table, whereas D and trimming were derived from the DNA. Here the sample spans roughly 240,000 clones, 70% to 85% being singletons. The sequenced material came from peripheral blood. The chain carries TRBV27 and TRBJ1-2; 9 nucleotides agree with TRBD1. This clonotype was sampled from a woman of 80 years or more with acute or convalescent COVID-19. DNA of the CDR3: TGTGCCAGCAGGGGGACAGGGACTCACGTCTATGGCTACACCTTC. Its protein product is CASRGTGTHVYGYTF.